This TCR beta chain was captured by sequencing in a study of shared clonotypes between healthy human individuals. For the study at large: Aged between 18 and 49, the donors were two women and three men.

Here immunoSEQ multiplex PCR was the method, and the copy in TCRdb shows in-frame clones only, minus some. The table records 1.4 million or so clones, approximately 98.5% of them present only once. Germline V gene data show CDR1 as LGHNT and CDR2 as FRNRAP. The CDR3 runs 15 residues. Trimming cost V 3 bases and J 2 bases, with 8 bases left between them. The sample consisted of naive CD4+ T cells sorted from blood. Sample subset: CD45RA+ positively selected. The chain combines TRBV12-5 with TRBJ2-6; D may correspond to TRBD1 or TRBD2 (6 bases each). The sequence was collected from a man aged 25-45 years in good health. CDR3 amino acids: CASGLGGPGANVLTF. CDR3 sequence (DNA): TGTGCTAGTGGTTTAGGGGGGCCTGGGGCCAACGTCCTGACTTTC. Full variable domain (outside the CDR3, taken from reference TRBV12-5 and TRBJ2-6): DARVTQTPRHKVTEMGQEVTMRCQPILGHNTVFWYRQTMMQGLELLAYFRNRAPLDDSGMPKDRFSAEMPDATLATLKIQPSEPRDSAVYFCASGLGGPGANVLTFGAGSRLTVL.